Listed below are T cell receptor beta chains from one sample, sequenced in a study of blood T cells in healthy people across ages. A single record per CDR3 protein comes from TCRdb applying MiXCR to the 5' RACE reads. There are about 780,000 distinct CDR3 sequences in the sample; roughly 24% occur only once, and about 3% lies in the top ten. These data also featured in a second study, about T cells of mothers and their children.

The source material was blood. These receptors were collected from a boy younger than 18 in good health. The CDR3 runs from the conserved cysteine through the conserved F or W. D genes are given only for firm matches. Clone size is not always given. Where it is, it says once, few, many or a class for expanded clones.

>TRBV20-1|TRBJ2-6|NA|NA
CSARAGGSGGIQGANVLTF
TGCAGTGCTAGAGCTGGGGGGTCAGGGGGTATTCAAGGGGCCAACGTCCTGACTTTC
>TRBV7-2|TRBJ1-1|NA|few
CASSLQLLGAFF
TGTGCCAGCAGCTTACAGCTCTTAGGGGCTTTCTTT
>TRBV6-4|TRBJ1-4|TRBD1|NA
CASSDCQGATNEKLFF
TGTGCCAGCAGTGACTGTCAGGGGGCAACTAATGAAAAACTGTTTTTT
>TRBV6-1|TRBJ2-7|NA|few
CASSEIEAARGSYEQYF
TGTGCCAGCAGTGAGATCGAGGCGGCTCGGGGCTCCTACGAGCAGTACTTC
>TRBV29-1|TRBJ2-5|NA|few
CSVGHNRGETQYF
TGCAGCGTTGGGCACAACAGAGGAGAGACCCAGTACTTC
>TRBV5-1|TRBJ2-3|TRBD1|few
CASSKKQGTRGSFRTDTQYF
TGCGCCAGCAGCAAAAAACAGGGAACCAGGGGGTCATTCAGAACAGATACGCAGTATTTT
>TRBV5-5|TRBJ2-7|NA|few
CASSLGGTATYEQYF
TGTGCCAGCAGCTTGGGCGGGACAGCTACCTACGAGCAGTACTTC
>TRBV7-6|TRBJ1-5|NA|NA
CASSPGGDQPQHF
TGTGCCAGCAGCCCCGGGGGGGATCAGCCCCAGCATTTT
>TRBV5-1|TRBJ2-1|NA|NA
CASSLVIGLGGGNEQFF
TGCGCCAGCAGCTTGGTTATAGGACTTGGGGGAGGCAATGAGCAGTTCTTC
>TRBV5-1|TRBJ2-3|NA|NA
CASTEELSTDTQYF
TGCGCCAGCACCGAGGAATTGAGCACAGATACGCAGTATTTT
>TRBV13|TRBJ2-5|TRBD1|few
CASSVGTVNDGPQETQYF
TGTGCCAGCAGCGTCGGGACAGTAAACGATGGGCCACAAGAGACCCAGTACTTC
>TRBV12-5|TRBJ1-4|NA|NA
CATSAEKLFF
TGTGCTACAAGCGCAGAAAAACTGTTTTTT
>TRBV18|TRBJ1-2|NA|NA
CASSPKGGLGYGYTF
TGTGCCAGCTCACCAAAGGGAGGTTTAGGCTATGGCTACACCTTC
>TRBV7-6|TRBJ1-6|NA|few
CASSLSTGTLRGGNSPLHF
TGTGCCAGCAGCTTATCAACGGGCACACTCAGGGGAGGAAATTCACCCCTCCACTTT